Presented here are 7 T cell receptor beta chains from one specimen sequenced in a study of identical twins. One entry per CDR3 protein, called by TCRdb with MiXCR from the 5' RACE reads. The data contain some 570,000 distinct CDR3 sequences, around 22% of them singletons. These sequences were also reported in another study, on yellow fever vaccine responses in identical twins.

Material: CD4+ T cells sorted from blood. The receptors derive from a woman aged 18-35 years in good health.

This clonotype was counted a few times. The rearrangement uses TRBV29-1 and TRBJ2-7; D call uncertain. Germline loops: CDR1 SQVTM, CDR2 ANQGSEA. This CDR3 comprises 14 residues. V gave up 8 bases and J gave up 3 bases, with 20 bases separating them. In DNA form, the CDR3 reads TGCAGCCCAAAACTTATACGGCAATACTACGAGCAGTACGTC. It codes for CSPKLIRQYYEQYV.

The CDR3 bases are TGCAGTGCTAGTTACGGCGAAGAGACCCAGTACTTC. Its protein is CSASYGEETQYF. The genes are TRBV20-1 and TRBJ2-5; D unresolved. V lost 3 bases to trimming and J lost 3 bases, with 8 bases between them. The CDR3 covers 12 residues. Germline-derived CDR1 and CDR2 are DFQATT and SNEGSKA (reference sequence).

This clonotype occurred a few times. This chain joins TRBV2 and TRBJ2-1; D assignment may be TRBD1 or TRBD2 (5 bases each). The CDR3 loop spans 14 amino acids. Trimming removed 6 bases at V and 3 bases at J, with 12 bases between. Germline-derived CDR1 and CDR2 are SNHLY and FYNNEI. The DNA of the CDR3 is TGTGCCAGCAGGTGGGGGAGTGGCTACAATGAGCAGTTCTTC. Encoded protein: CASRWGSGYNEQFF.

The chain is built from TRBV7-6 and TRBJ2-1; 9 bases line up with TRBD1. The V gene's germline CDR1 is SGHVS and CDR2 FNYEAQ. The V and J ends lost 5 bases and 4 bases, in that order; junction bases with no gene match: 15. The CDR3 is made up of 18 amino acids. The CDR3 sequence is CASSVRDRATPIYNEQFF. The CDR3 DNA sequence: TGTGCCAGCAGCGTCCGGGACAGGGCCACACCCATTTACAATGAGCAGTTCTTC.

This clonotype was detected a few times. CDR3 bases: TGCAGCGTTGATTTTGGTGAAAAACTGTTTTTT. Its protein is CSVDFGEKLFF. The chain carries TRBV29-1 and TRBJ1-4; no reliable D call. The length of the CDR3 is 11 residues. Germline-derived CDR1 and CDR2 are SQVTM and ANQGSEA. Between the trimmed V and J ends, which lost 3 bases and 7 bases, there was a span of 6 bases.

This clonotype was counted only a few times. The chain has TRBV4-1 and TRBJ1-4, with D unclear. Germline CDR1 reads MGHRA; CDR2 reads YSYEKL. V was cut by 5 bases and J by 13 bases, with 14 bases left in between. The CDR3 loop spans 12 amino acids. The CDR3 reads CASSKTGEGLFF. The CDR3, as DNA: TGCGCCAGCAGCAAGACGGGCGAAGGACTGTTTTTT.

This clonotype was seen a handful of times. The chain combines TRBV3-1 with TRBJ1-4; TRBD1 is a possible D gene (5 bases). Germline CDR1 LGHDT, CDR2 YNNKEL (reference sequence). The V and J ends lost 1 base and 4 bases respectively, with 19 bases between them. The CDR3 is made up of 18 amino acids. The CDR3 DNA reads TGTGCCAGCAGCCAAGTGGGATCGGGACCGAGCTTTAATGAAAAACTGTTTTTT. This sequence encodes CASSQVGSGPSFNEKLFF.